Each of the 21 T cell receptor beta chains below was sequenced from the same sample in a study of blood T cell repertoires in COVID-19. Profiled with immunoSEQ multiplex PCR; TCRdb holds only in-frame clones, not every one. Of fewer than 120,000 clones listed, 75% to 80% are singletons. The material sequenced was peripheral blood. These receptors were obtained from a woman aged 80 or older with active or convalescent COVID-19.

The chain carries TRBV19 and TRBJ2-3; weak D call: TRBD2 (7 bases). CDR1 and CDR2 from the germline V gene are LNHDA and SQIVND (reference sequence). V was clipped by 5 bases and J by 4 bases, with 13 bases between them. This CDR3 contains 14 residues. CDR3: CASSGGAQPDTQYF. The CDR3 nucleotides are TGTGCCAGTAGTGGGGGGGCTCAGCCAGATACGCAGTATTTT.

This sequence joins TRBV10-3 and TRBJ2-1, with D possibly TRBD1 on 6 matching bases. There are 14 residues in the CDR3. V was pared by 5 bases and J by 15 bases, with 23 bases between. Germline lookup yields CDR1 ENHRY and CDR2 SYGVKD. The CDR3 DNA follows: TGTGCCATCAGTAAATCGGGACAAGGTACGATTCCGTTCTTC. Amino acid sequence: CAISKSGQGTIPFF.

CDR3: CASSESWGGLAGEVETQYF. DNA for the CDR3: TGTGCCAGCAGTGAATCATGGGGAGGGCTAGCGGGAGAGGTAGAGACCCAGTACTTC. This chain connects TRBV2 to TRBJ2-5; 10 bases are shared with TRBD2. Germline V gene data show CDR1 as SNHLY and CDR2 as FYNNEI. J was trimmed by 4 bases and V by 2 bases; bases with no gene match: 16. This CDR3 has 19 amino acids.

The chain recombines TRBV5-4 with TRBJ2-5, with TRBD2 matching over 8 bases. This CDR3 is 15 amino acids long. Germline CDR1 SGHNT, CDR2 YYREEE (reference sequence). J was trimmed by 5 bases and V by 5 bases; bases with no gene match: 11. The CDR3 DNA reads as TGTGCCAGCAGTTCCCCGGGACTAGTATCGGAGACCCAGTACTTC. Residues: CASSSPGLVSETQYF.

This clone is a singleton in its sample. The CDR3 is CASSPRGAGGYNEQFF. For the CDR3, the DNA is TGTGCCAGCAGCCCAAGAGGGGCAGGGGGCTACAATGAGCAGTTCTTC. The chain carries TRBV7-9 and TRBJ2-1; 7 bases are shared with TRBD1. This CDR3 is built from 16 residues. V shed 5 bases, J shed 3 bases, and the junction held 10 bases outside the gene matches. The V gene's germline CDR1 is SEHNR and CDR2 FQNEAQ (reference sequence). Based on the CDR3 plus reference TRBV7-9 and TRBJ2-1, the full variable domain is DTGVSQNPRHKITKRGQNVTFRCDPISEHNRLYWYRQTLGQGPEFLTYFQNEAQLEKSRLLSDRFSAERPKGSFSTLEIQRTEQGDSAMYLCASSPRGAGGYNEQFFGPGTRLTVL.

The CDR3 protein is CASSYSEGGYTF. For the CDR3, the DNA is TGTGCCAGCAGTTATAGCGAGGGTGGCTACACCTTC. The chain combines TRBV6-1 with TRBJ1-2; D is unclear. The germline V gene encodes CDR1 MNHNS and CDR2 SASEGT. This CDR3 has 12 amino acids. V gave up 5 bases and J gave up 7 bases, with 11 bases separating them.

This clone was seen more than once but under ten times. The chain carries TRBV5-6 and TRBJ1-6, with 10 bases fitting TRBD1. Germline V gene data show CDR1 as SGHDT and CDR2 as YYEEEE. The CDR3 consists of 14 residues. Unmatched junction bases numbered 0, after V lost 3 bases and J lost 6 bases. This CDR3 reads CASSWDRGNSPLHF. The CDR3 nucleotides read TGTGCCAGCAGCTGGGACAGGGGTAATTCACCCCTCCACTTT.

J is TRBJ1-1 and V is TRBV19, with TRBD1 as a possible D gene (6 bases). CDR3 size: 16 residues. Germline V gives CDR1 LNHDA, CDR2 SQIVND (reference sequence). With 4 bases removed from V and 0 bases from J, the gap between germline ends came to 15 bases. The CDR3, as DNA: TGTGCCAGTAGTAAATGGGACACCCACATGAACACTGAAGCTTTCTTT. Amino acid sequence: CASSKWDTHMNTEAFF.

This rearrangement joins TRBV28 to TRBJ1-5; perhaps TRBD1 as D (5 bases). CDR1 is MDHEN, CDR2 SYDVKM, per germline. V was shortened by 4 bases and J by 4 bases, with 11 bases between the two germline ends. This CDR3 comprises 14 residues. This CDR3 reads CASSSQGSNQPQHF. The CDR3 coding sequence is TGTGCCAGCAGTTCCCAGGGTTCAAATCAGCCCCAGCATTTT.

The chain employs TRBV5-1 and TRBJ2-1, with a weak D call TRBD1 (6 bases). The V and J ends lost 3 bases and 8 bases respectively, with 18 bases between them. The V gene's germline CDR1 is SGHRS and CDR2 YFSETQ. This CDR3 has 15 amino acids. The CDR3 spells CASSSGHQGLDEQFF. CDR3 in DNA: TGCGCCAGCAGCTCCGGCCACCAGGGGTTGGATGAGCAGTTCTTC.

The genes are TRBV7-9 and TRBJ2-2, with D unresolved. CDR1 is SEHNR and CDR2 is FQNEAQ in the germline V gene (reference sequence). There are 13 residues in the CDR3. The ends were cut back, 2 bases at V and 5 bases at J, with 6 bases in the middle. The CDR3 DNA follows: TGTGCCAGCAGCTTATACGAGACCGGGGAGCTGTTTTTT. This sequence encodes CASSLYETGELFF.

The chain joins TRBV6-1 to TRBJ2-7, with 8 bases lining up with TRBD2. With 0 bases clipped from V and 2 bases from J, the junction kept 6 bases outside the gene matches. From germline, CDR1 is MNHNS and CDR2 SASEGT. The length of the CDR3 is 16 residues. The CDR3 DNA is TGTGCCAGCAGTGAAGCGGTGACTAGCGAGACCTACGAGCAGTACTTC. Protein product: CASSEAVTSETYEQYF.

CDR3: CASSVGTSNDEQFF. CDR3 nucleotide sequence: TGTGCCAGCAGCGTAGGTACTAGTAACGATGAGCAGTTCTTC. The chain has TRBV9 and TRBJ2-1; D may be TRBD2 (5 bases). Germline V gene data show CDR1 as SGDLS and CDR2 as YYNGEE. Trimming removed 0 bases from V and 8 bases from J, with 12 bases in between. There are 14 residues in the CDR3. Full variable domain (missing parts from reference TRBV9 and TRBJ2-1): DSGVTQTPKHLITATGQRVTLRCSPRSGDLSVYWYQQSLDQGLQFLIQYYNGEERAKGNILERFSAQQFPDLHSELNLSSLELGDSALYFCASSVGTSNDEQFFGPGTRLTVL.

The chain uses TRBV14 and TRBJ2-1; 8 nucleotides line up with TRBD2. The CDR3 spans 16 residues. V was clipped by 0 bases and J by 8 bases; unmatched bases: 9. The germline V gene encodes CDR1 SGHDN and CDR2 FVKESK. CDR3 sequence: CASSQDLSGRVHEQFF. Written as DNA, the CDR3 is TGTGCCAGCAGCCAAGATCTCAGCGGGAGAGTACATGAGCAGTTCTTC.

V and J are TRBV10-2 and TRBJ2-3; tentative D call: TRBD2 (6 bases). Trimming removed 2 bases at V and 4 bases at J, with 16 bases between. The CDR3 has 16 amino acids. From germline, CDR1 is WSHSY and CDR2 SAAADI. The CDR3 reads CASSEHIREWADTQYF. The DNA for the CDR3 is TGCGCCAGCAGTGAGCACATCCGGGAGTGGGCAGATACGCAGTATTTT.

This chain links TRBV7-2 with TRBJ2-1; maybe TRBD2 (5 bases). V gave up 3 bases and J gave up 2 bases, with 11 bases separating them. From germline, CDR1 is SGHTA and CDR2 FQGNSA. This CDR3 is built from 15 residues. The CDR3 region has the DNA TGTGCCAGCAGCTTTGGGAGCCTCCCCTACAATGAGCAGTTCTTC. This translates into CASSFGSLPYNEQFF.

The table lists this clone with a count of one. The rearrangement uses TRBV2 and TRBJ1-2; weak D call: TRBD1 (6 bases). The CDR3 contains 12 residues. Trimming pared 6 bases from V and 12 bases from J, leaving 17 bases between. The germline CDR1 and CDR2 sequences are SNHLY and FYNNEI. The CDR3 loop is CASRNDRTDHTF. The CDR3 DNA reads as TGTGCCAGCAGAAATGACAGGACTGATCACACCTTC.

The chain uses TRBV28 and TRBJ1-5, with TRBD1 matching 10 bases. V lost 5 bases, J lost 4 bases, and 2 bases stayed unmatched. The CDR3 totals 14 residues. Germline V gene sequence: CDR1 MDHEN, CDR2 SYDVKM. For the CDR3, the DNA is TGTGCCAGCAGTCGGGACAGGGGAAATCAGCCCCAGCATTTT. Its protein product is CASSRDRGNQPQHF.

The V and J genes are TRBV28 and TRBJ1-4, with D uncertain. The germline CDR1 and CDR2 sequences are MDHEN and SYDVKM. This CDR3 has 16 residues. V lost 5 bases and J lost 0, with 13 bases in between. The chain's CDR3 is CASSPRRGATNEKLFF. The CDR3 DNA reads TGTGCCAGCAGTCCCCGACGCGGTGCAACTAATGAAAAACTGTTTTTT.

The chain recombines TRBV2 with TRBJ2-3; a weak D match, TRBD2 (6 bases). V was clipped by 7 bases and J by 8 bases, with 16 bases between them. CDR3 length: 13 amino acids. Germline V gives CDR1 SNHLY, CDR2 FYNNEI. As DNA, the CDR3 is TGTGCCAGCAATCCCTCCGAGGAGGGTACGCAGTATTTT. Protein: CASNPSEEGTQYF.

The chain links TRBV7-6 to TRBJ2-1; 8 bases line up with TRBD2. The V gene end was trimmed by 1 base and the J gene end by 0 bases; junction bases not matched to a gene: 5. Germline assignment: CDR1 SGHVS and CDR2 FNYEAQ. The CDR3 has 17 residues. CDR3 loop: CASSLVLAGYSYNEQFF. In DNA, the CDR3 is TGTGCCAGCAGCTTAGTGCTAGCGGGTTACTCCTACAATGAGCAGTTCTTC. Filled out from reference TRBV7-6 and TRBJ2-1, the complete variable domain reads GAGVSQSPRYKVTKRGQDVALRCDPISGHVSLYWYRQALGQGPEFLTYFNYEAQQDKSGLPNDRFSAERPEGSISTLTIQRTEQRDSAMYRCASSLVLAGYSYNEQFFGPGTRLTVL.